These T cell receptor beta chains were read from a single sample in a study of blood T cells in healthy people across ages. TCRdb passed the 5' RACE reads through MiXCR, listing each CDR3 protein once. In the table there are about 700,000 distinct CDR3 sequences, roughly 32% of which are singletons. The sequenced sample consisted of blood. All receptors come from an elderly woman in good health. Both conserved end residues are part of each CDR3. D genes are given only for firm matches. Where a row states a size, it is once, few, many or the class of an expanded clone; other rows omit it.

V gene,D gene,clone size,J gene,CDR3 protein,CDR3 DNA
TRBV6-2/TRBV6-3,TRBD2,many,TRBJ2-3,CASSYSGLAGGTSTDTQYF,TGTGCCAGCAGTTACTCTGGTCTAGCGGGGGGAACTAGCACAGATACGCAGTATTTT
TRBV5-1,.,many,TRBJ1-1,CASSSLGRLDTEAFF,TGCGCCAGCAGCTCCCTTGGGAGATTGGACACTGAAGCTTTCTTT
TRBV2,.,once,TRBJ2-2,CASSEWGGELFF,TGTGCCAGCAGTGAATGGGGCGGGGAGCTGTTTTTT
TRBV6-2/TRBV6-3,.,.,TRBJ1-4,CASSEISNEKLFF,TGTGCCAGCTCGGAGATTTCGAATGAAAAACTGTTTTTT
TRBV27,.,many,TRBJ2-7,CASSPRGGDEQYF,TGTGCCAGCAGTCCAAGAGGAGGGGACGAGCAGTACTTC
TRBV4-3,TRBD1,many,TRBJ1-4,CASSQEIDRGQTNEKLFF,TGCGCCAGCAGCCAGGAAATCGACAGGGGACAAACTAATGAAAAACTGTTTTTT
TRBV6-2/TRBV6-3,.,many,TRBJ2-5,CASSRWPPETQYF,TGTGCCAGCAGCCGCTGGCCCCCAGAGACCCAGTACTTC
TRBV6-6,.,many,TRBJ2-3,CASSYTAGPRTDTQYF,TGTGCCAGCAGTTACACCGCGGGACCCCGGACAGATACGCAGTATTTT
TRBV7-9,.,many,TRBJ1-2,CASSGGGVNYGYTF,TGTGCCAGCAGTGGCGGGGGGGTAAACTATGGCTACACCTTC
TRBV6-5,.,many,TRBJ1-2,CASSYLDLGYSANYGYTF,TGTGCCAGCAGTTACTTGGACCTGGGGTACTCAGCCAACTATGGCTACACCTTC
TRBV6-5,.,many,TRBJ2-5,CASSYTDAFQEQYF,TGTGCCAGCAGTTACACGGACGCCTTCCAGGAGCAGTACTTC
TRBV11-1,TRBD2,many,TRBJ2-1,CACSLGGTSGGSEQFF,TGTGCCTGCAGCTTAGGAGGGACTAGCGGGGGAAGTGAGCAGTTCTTC
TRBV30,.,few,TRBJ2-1,CAWSPDRSSYNEQFF,TGTGCCTGGAGTCCAGACAGGAGCTCCTACAATGAGCAGTTCTTC
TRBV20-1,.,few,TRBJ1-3,CSARDWASGNTIYF,TGCAGTGCTAGAGATTGGGCTTCTGGAAACACCATATATTTT
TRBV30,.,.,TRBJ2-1,CAWSADVGPKRKQFF,TGTGCCTGGAGTGCCGACGTGGGTCCAAAAAGAAAGCAGTTCTTC
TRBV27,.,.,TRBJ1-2,CASSHQTGPGDGYTF,TGTGCCAGCAGTCACCAGACAGGTCCCGGAGATGGTTACACCTTC
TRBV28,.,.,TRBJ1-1,CASSLGQTTNTEAFF,TGTGCCAGCAGTTTAGGACAGACTACGAACACTGAAGCTTTCTTT
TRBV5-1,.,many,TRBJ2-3,CASSLMGMSTDTQYF,TGCGCCAGCAGCTTGATGGGAATGAGCACAGATACGCAGTATTTT
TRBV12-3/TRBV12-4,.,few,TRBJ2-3,CASSEPLSTDTQYF,TGTGCCAGCAGTGAGCCACTGAGCACAGATACGCAGTATTTT
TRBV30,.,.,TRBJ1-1,CAWERGPGTEAFF,TGTGCCTGGGAAAGGGGCCCGGGCACTGAAGCTTTCTTT
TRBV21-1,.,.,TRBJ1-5,CASSPTPQHF,TGTGCCAGCAGCCCTACCCCCCAGCATTTT
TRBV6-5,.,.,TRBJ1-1,CASSYGEATEVFF,TGTGCCAGCAGTTACGGAGAAGCCACTGAAGTTTTCTTT
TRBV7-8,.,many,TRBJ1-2,CASSLTNSYGYTF,TGTGCCAGCAGCTTAACTAACAGCTATGGCTACACCTTC
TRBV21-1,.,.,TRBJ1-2,CASSKGEQGTLSGYTF,TGTGCCAGCAGCAAAGGAGAGCAGGGGACGCTAAGTGGCTACACCTTC
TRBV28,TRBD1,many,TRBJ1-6,CATSSRGGAGWSPLHF,TGTGCCACGAGCTCCCGAGGGGGCGCCGGCTGGTCACCCCTCCACTTT
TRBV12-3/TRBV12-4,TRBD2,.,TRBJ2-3,CASSSPWASGRITDTQYF,TGTGCCAGCAGTTCGCCGTGGGCTAGCGGGAGGATCACAGATACGCAGTATTTT
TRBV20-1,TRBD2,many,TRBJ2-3,CSARGTSGGAVSTDTQYF,TGCAGTGCTAGAGGGACTAGCGGGGGGGCCGTCTCCACAGATACGCAGTATTTT
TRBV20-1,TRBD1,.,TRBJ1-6,CSAIRQGRNNSPLHF,TGCAGTGCTATTAGACAGGGGAGAAATAATTCACCCCTCCACTTT
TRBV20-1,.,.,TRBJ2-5,CSATRDSYQETQYF,TGCAGTGCGACCCGGGACTCGTACCAAGAGACCCAGTACTTC
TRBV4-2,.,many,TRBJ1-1,CASSQDLQGAGEAFF,TGTGCCAGCAGCCAAGATCTCCAGGGCGCAGGTGAAGCTTTCTTT
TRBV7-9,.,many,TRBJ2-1,CASSPFGSYNEQFF,TGTGCCAGCAGCCCTTTCGGATCCTACAATGAGCAGTTCTTC
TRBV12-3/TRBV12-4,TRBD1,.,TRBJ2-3,CASSTGGAADAQYF,TGTGCCAGCAGCACAGGGGGCGCGGCAGATGCGCAATATTTT
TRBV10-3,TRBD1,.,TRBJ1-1,CAISESPTGSTEAFF,TGTGCCATCAGTGAGTCCCCGACAGGGAGCACTGAAGCTTTCTTT
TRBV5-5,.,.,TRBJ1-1,CASSAGGGGADTEAFF,TGTGCCAGCAGCGCAGGAGGTGGGGGGGCAGACACTGAAGCTTTCTTT
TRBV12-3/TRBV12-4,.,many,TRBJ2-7,CASSFSPLLVSYEQYF,TGTGCCAGCAGTTTTTCCCCTTTGTTGGTTTCCTACGAGCAGTACTTC
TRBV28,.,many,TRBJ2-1,CASRRPGGSYNEQFF,TGTGCCAGCAGGCGCCCAGGGGGGTCTTACAATGAGCAGTTCTTC
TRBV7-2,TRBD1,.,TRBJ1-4,CASSFGQGGEELFF,TGTGCCAGCAGCTTTGGACAGGGAGGAGAAGAACTGTTTTTT